This entry is about one T cell receptor (beta chain). Profiling relied on immunoSEQ multiplex PCR, and the TCRdb table lists in-frame clones only, not all of them. The sample contains about 400,000 clones, roughly 94% of which appear only once. The record originates from a study of shared T cell receptors in the human thymus. V was cut by 0 bases and J by 2 bases, with 14 bases left in between. There are 16 residues in the CDR3. Germline V CDR1 and CDR2: SGHVS, FNYEAQ. The source of this sequence is a human donor. This rearrangement joins TRBV7-6 to TRBJ2-7, with D possibly matching TRBD2 (5 bases). The sequenced sample was thymocytes. CDR3 DNA sequence: TGTGCCAGCAGCTTAGCCGGCGGTCCCGGGACCTACGAGCAGTACTTC. Its translation: CASSLAGGPGTYEQYF.